Sequencing of this TCR beta chain was carried out in a study of T cell changes during pregnancy in multiple sclerosis (dated by TCRdb to between 2017 and 2020). Broadly, across the study: Changes in the T cell repertoire over the course of pregnancy were examined in this study in women with multiple sclerosis.

The method was the immunoSEQ multiplex PCR assay. TCRdb took this table from immuneACCESS and kept in-frame rearrangements with V and J called. Such tables lack part of the clones; where checked against another copy, unresolved V genes explain under half of the gap, and the rest is unexplained. In all, the sample holds about 17,000 clones, and just under 85% of those were seen once. 9% to 10% of the sample is in the top ten clones. Note on this clone: The specificity of this receptor is unknown. Base qualities were left out, and no much larger clone turns up one base away.

As encoded in the germline V gene, CDR1 is MGHRA while CDR2 is YSYEKL. Trimming at the junction amounts to 3 bases on V and 0 bases on J, and the germline ends lie 16 bases apart. Reading from cysteine to phenylalanine, the CDR3 counts 17 amino acids. CDR3 DNA is the only sequence kept; it has 51 bases, read in frame from the first base. The chain joins TRBV4-1 to TRBJ2-3; a weak D assignment points to TRBD2 (5 bases agree). The sample consisted of CD8+ T cells from peripheral blood mononuclear cells, taken in the second trimester of pregnancy. This TCR was sampled from a female donor in good health, enrolled as a control in a pregnancy study. At the DNA level, the sequence is TGCGCCAGCAGCCAGCAGCTGGGGAGTTATAGCACAGATACGCAGTATTTT. This gives the protein CASSQQLGSYSTDTQYF.